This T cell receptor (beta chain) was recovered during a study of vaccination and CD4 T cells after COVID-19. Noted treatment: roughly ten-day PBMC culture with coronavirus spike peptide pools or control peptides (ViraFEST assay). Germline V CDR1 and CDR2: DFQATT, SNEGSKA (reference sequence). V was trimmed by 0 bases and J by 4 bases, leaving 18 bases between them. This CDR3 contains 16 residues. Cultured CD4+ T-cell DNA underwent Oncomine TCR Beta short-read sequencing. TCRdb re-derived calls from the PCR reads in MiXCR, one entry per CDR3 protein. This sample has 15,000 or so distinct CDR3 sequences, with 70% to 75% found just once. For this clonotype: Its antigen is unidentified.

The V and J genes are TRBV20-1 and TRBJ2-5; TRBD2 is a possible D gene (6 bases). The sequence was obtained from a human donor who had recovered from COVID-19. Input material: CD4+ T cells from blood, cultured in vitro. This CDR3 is CSARDPGAAGGETQYF. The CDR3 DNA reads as TGCAGTGCTAGAGATCCGGGCGCTGCCGGGGGAGAGACCCAGTACTTC.